A selection of T cell receptor beta chains follows, all from one sample in a study of control samples from healthy donors and cancer patients. Method: immunoSEQ multiplex PCR; TCRdb's copy keeps in-frame clones and lacks some. The sample shows 150,000 to 200,000 clones, more than 90% of them seen only once. Sequences were obtained from blood. These receptors all stem from a woman aged 40 to 55 in good health. Both conserved end residues are part of each CDR3. A D gene is named only where the DNA matches it firmly. Clone size is stated in some rows and not others, as once, few, many or a class when expanded.

j_gene: TRBJ2-1
abundance: -
len: 11
v_gene: TRBV2
d_gene: TRBD2
CDR3nt: TGTGCCATACTATCGACTAGCGAGCAGTTCTTC
CDR3aa: CAILSTSEQFF

j_gene: TRBJ1-2
abundance: -
len: 15
v_gene: TRBV5-1
d_gene: TRBD1
CDR3nt: TGCGCCAGCAGCAAAAGGACAGGGGAGAACTATGGCTACACCTTC
CDR3aa: CASSKRTGENYGYTF

j_gene: TRBJ2-1
abundance: -
len: 12
v_gene: TRBV27
d_gene: TRBD2
CDR3nt: TGTGCCAGCAGACCTAGCGGGCATGAGCAGTTCTTC
CDR3aa: CASRPSGHEQFF

j_gene: TRBJ1-5
abundance: -
len: 16
v_gene: TRBV7-2
d_gene: -
CDR3nt: TGTGCCAGCAGCTTCAGCAGCCTCTATAGCAATCAGCCCCAGCATTTT
CDR3aa: CASSFSSLYSNQPQHF

j_gene: TRBJ2-2
abundance: -
len: 14
v_gene: TRBV28
d_gene: -
CDR3nt: TGTGCCAGCAGTTACAGCCCGAACACCGGGGAGCTGTTTTTT
CDR3aa: CASSYSPNTGELFF

j_gene: TRBJ2-2
abundance: few
len: 12
v_gene: TRBV4-1
d_gene: -
CDR3nt: TGCGCCAGCAGCCAAGGGACCGGGGAGCTGTTTTTT
CDR3aa: CASSQGTGELFF

j_gene: TRBJ2-7
abundance: -
len: 14
v_gene: TRBV19
d_gene: -
CDR3nt: TGTGCCAGTAGTATAGACGGCAGGGCTGGCGAGCAGTACTTC
CDR3aa: CASSIDGRAGEQYF

j_gene: TRBJ2-5
abundance: few
len: 15
v_gene: TRBV4-2
d_gene: TRBD2
CDR3nt: TGTGCCAGCAGCCAAGAGCGGGGGGGCCAAGAGACCCAGTACTTC
CDR3aa: CASSQERGGQETQYF

j_gene: TRBJ1-3
abundance: -
len: 15
v_gene: TRBV11-2
d_gene: -
CDR3nt: TGTGCCAGCAGCTTAGAGTCTTACTCTGGAAACACCATATATTTT
CDR3aa: CASSLESYSGNTIYF

j_gene: TRBJ2-5
abundance: -
len: 18
v_gene: TRBV4-1
d_gene: TRBD2
CDR3nt: TGCGCCAGCAGCCAAGATCAGACTAGCGGGGGTATCCAAGAGACCCAGTACTTC
CDR3aa: CASSQDQTSGGIQETQYF

j_gene: TRBJ1-1
abundance: -
len: 14
v_gene: TRBV2
d_gene: TRBD1
CDR3nt: TGTGCCAGCAGATGGGACAGAGCCAACACTGAAGCTTTCTTT
CDR3aa: CASRWDRANTEAFF